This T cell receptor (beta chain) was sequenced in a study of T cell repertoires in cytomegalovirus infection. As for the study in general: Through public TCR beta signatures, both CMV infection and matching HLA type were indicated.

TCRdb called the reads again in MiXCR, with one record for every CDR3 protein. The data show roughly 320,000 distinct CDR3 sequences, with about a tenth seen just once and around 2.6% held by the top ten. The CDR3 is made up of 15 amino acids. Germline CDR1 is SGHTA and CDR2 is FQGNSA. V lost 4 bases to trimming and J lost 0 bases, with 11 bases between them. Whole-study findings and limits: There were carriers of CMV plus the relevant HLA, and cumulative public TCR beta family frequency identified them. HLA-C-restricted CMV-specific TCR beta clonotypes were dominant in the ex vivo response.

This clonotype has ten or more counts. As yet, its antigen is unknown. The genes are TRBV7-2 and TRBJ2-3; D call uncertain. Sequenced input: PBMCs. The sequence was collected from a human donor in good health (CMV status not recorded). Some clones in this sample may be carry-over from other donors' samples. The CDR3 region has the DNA TGTGCCAGCAGCTCAAGGCCAGCCAGCACAGATACGCAGTATTTT. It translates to CASSSRPASTDTQYF.